This paragraph reports one T cell receptor (beta chain). Germline V gene data show CDR1 as SGDLS and CDR2 as YYNGEE. The CDR3 is 15 amino acids. V lost 1 base, J lost 12 bases, and 10 bases stayed unmatched. These data come from a study of blood T cell repertoires in COVID-19. On the study more broadly: Samples came from the United States, Italy and Spain, spanning acute and convalescent COVID-19. The cDNA or gDNA used as material had been derived from T cells, B-cell-depleted T cells, or PBMCs.

Per the original methods: Amplification of reference gene primers was used by the study to estimate nucleated cell counts. Profiling relied on immunoSEQ multiplex PCR, and the TCRdb table lists in-frame clones only, not all of them. V and J calls and clone size are given by that table; D and trimming were obtained from the DNA. The data show nearly 250,000 clones, roughly 86% seen once. The sequencing input was peripheral blood. The chain joins TRBV9 to TRBJ2-1; 10 nucleotides line up with TRBD2. The source is a woman aged 60 to 75 who had recovered from COVID-19. The CDR3: CASSVRTSGTPAQFF. CDR3 DNA sequence: TGTGCCAGCAGCGTAAGAACTAGCGGGACTCCTGCGCAGTTCTTC.